A selection of T cell receptor beta chains follows, all from one sample in a study of vaccination effects on CD4 cells after COVID-19. Repertoires were generated with immunoSEQ multiplex PCR, while TCRdb's copy carries only in-frame clones and drops some. The sample yields some 29,000 clones, less than 80% seen once. These receptors lack a known antigen. This material consisted of CD4+ T cells from PBMCs cultured with SARS-CoV-2 spike peptides, taken after COVID-19 vaccination. Receptors originate from a human donor who received a COVID-19 vaccine. Both conserved end residues are part of each CDR3. The D gene is left open where the match is weak. The listing skips clone size in some rows; elsewhere it reads once, few, many or a size class.

clone size	J gene	D gene	V gene	CDR3 protein	CDR3 DNA
-	TRBJ1-2	-	TRBV6-5	CASSYSSGGGTYGYTF	TGTGCCAGCAGTTATTCATCCGGGGGGGGAACCTATGGCTACACCTTC
few	TRBJ2-7	-	TRBV6-2/TRBV6-3	CASSYIDRGSSYEQYF	TGTGCCAGCAGTTACATCGACAGAGGGTCTTCCTACGAGCAGTACTTC
few	TRBJ2-7	TRBD2	TRBV5-6	CASSTAGTRSSYEQYF	TGTGCCAGCAGCACAGCCGGGACTAGGAGCTCCTACGAGCAGTACTTC
few	TRBJ2-7	TRBD2	TRBV18	CASSPLAGGQGEQYF	TGTGCCAGCTCACCACTAGCGGGAGGGCAAGGCGAGCAGTACTTC
-	TRBJ2-3	-	TRBV6-5	CASSGLLGRTDTQYF	TGTGCCAGCAGCGGCCTTTTGGGTCGAACAGATACGCAGTATTTT
few	TRBJ2-7	TRBD2	TRBV9	CASSVTSANREQYF	TGTGCCAGCAGCGTGACTAGCGCGAACCGGGAGCAGTACTTC
-	TRBJ1-4	-	TRBV7-9	CASSLDRVTNEKLFF	TGTGCCAGCAGCTTAGACAGGGTTACTAATGAAAAACTGTTTTTT
-	TRBJ1-5	-	TRBV4-1	CASSQDPNQPQHF	TGCGCCAGCAGCCAAGACCCCAATCAGCCCCAGCATTTT
-	TRBJ2-1	-	TRBV12-5	CASGSGRPLYNEQFF	TGTGCTAGTGGTAGTGGGAGGCCCTTATACAATGAGCAGTTCTTC
few	TRBJ2-3	TRBD1	TRBV6-4	CASSDSGTASDTQYF	TGTGCCAGCAGTGACTCCGGGACAGCGTCAGATACGCAGTATTTT
-	TRBJ1-1	-	TRBV6-6	CASSTDRDTEAFF	TGTGCCAGCAGCACGGATAGGGACACTGAAGCTTTCTTT
-	TRBJ1-5	-	TRBV4-2	CASSPEGGQDSNQPQHF	TGTGCCAGCAGCCCAGAAGGGGGGCAGGATAGCAATCAGCCCCAGCATTTT
-	TRBJ2-1	-	TRBV30	CAWSIYNEQFF	TGTGCCTGGAGTATCTACAATGAGCAGTTCTTC
few	TRBJ1-2	-	TRBV7-9	CASSFLGTNYGYTF	TGTGCCAGCAGCTTTTTGGGGACTAACTATGGCTACACCTTC
-	TRBJ2-7	TRBD1	TRBV14	CASSPQGQGGQYF	TGTGCCAGCAGCCCCCAAGGACAGGGGGGGCAGTACTTC
-	TRBJ2-1	TRBD2	TRBV9	CASSVGLAGVPYNEQFF	TGTGCCAGCAGCGTAGGACTAGCGGGTGTCCCCTACAATGAGCAGTTCTTC
-	TRBJ2-1	TRBD2	TRBV19	CASSIVRLAGDHEQFF	TGTGCCAGTAGTATAGTACGGCTAGCGGGAGACCATGAGCAGTTCTTC
-	TRBJ2-1	-	TRBV5-1	CASSLGGRLGDEQFF	TGCGCCAGCAGCTTGGGTGGACGTCTGGGCGATGAGCAGTTCTTC
-	TRBJ2-1	TRBD1	TRBV19	CASSIGSGGYNEQFF	TGTGCCAGTAGTATCGGATCAGGGGGCTACAATGAGCAGTTCTTC
-	TRBJ2-3	-	TRBV5-1	CASSPVGTDTQYF	TGCGCCAGCAGCCCGGTCGGGACAGATACGCAGTATTTT
-	TRBJ2-3	-	TRBV5-1	CASSLAGSPDTQYF	TGCGCCAGCAGCTTGGCTGGGTCCCCAGATACGCAGTATTTT
-	TRBJ1-3	-	TRBV3-1/TRBV3-2	CASSRRTGGSGNTIYF	TGTGCCAGCAGCCGACGTACGGGGGGCTCTGGAAACACCATATATTTT
-	TRBJ1-5	-	TRBV27	CASSFGARNNQPQHF	TGTGCCAGCAGTTTTGGGGCGAGGAACAATCAGCCCCAGCATTTT